This section outlines one TCR beta chain sequence together with its context. This CDR3 has 11 amino acids. Germline values: CDR1 SQVTM, CDR2 ANQGSEA. V was shortened by 6 bases and J by 1 base, with 6 bases between the two germline ends. This sample was included in a study of OX40 agonist ivuxolimab in advanced cancers. Sequencing used immunoSEQ multiplex PCR; TCRdb keeps in-frame clones, though not all of them. The repertoire consists of about 52,000 clones, with nearly 85% occurring once and the leading ten covering less than 5%. Specimen: CD4+ or CD8+ T cells sorted from blood, collected in a trial of the OX40 agonist ivuxolimab. The chain uses TRBV29-1 and TRBJ1-1; D unclear. The TCR was taken from an adult with an advanced solid tumor such as melanoma, head and neck, liver or kidney cancer. As DNA, the CDR3 is TGCAGCGTCGGCAGGAACACTGAAGCTTTCTTT. Translation: CSVGRNTEAFF.